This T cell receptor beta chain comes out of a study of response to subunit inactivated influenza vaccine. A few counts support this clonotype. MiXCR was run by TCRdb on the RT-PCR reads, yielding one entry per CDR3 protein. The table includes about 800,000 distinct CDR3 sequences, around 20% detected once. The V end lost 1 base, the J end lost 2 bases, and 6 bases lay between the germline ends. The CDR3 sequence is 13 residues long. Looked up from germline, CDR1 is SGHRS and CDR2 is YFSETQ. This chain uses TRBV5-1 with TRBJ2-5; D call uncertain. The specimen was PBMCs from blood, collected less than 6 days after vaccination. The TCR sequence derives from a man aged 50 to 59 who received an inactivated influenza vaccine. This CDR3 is CASSLQLQETQYF. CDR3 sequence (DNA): TGCGCCAGCAGCTTGCAGCTACAAGAGACCCAGTACTTC.